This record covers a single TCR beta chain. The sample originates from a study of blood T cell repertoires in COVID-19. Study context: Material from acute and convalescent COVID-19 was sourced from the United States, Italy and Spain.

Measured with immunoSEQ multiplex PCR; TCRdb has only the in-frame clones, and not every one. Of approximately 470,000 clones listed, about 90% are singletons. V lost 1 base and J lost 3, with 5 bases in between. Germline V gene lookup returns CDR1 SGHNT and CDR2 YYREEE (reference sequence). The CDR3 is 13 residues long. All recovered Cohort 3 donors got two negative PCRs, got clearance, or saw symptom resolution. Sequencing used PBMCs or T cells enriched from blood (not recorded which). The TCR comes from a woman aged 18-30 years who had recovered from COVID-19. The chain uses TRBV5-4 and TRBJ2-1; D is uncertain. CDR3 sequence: CASSLSFYNEQFF. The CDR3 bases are TGTGCCAGCAGCTTGAGCTTCTACAATGAGCAGTTCTTC. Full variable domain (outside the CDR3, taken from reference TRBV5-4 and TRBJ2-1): ETGVTQSPTHLIKTRGQQVTLRCSSQSGHNTVSWYQQALGQGPQFIFQYYREEENGRGNFPPRFSGLQFPNYSSELNVNALELDDSALYLCASSLSFYNEQFFGPGTRLTVL.